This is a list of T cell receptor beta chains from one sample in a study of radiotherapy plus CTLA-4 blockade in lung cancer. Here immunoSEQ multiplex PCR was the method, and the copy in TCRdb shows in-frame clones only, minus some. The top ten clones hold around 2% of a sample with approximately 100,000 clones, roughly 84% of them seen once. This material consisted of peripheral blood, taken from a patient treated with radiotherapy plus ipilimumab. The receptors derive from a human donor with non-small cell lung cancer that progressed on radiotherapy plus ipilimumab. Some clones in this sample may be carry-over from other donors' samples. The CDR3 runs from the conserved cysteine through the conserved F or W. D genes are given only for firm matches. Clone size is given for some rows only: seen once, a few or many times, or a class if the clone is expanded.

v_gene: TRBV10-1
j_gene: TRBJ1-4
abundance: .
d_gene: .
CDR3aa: CASSDPQPW
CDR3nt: TGCGCCAGCAGTGATCCCCAGCCCTGG

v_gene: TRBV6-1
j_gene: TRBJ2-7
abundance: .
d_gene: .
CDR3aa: CASTSGRGDYEQYF
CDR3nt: TGTGCCAGCACTTCGGGTAGGGGGGACTACGAGCAGTACTTC

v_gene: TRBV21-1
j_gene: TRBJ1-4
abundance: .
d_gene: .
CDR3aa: CASSTSPTVPRRVNEKLFF
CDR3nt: TGTGCCAGCAGCACCTCGCCGACAGTACCCCGAAGAGTAAATGAAAAACTGTTTTTT

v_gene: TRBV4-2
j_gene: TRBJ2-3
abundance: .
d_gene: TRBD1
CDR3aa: CASSQGMDRGRTDTQYF
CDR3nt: TGTGCCAGCAGCCAGGGGATGGACAGGGGTCGGACAGATACGCAGTATTTT

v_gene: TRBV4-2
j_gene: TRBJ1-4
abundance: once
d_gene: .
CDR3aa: CASSQDHREKLFF
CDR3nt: TGTGCCAGCAGCCAAGATCACCGGGAAAAACTGTTTTTT

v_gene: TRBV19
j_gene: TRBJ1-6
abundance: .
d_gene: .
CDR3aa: CASNRDGNNSPLHF
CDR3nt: TGTGCCAGTAATAGGGACGGAAATAATTCACCCCTCCACTTT

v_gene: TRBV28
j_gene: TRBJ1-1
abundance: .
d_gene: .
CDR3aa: CASSLFTEAFF
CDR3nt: TGTGCCAGCAGTTTATTCACTGAAGCTTTCTTT

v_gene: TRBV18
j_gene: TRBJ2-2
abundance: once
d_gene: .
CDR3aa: CASSPNRQGSYGELFF
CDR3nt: TGTGCCAGCTCACCCAACCGGCAAGGAAGCTACGGGGAGCTGTTTTTT

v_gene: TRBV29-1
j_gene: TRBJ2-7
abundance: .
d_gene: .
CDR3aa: CSVVVLNYEQYF
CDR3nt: TGCAGCGTTGTAGTACTCAACTACGAGCAGTACTTC

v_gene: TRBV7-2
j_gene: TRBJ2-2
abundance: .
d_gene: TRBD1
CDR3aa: CASSRDSRTGELFF
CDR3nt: TGTGCCAGCAGCCGGGACAGCCGGACCGGGGAGCTGTTTTTT

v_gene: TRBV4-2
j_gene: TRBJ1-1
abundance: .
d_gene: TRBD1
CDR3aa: CASSQDRDSNEAFF
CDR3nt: TGTGCCAGCAGCCAAGATCGGGACAGTAATGAAGCTTTCTTT

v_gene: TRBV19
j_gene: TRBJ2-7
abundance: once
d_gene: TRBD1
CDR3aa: CASSSKDRGRPEQYF
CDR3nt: TGTGCCAGTAGTTCCAAGGACAGGGGGCGCCCCGAGCAGTACTTC

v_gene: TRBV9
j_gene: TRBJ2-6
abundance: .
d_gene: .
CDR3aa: CASSVMGAGANVLTF
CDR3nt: TGTGCCAGCAGCGTAATGGGGGCGGGGGCCAACGTCCTGACTTTC

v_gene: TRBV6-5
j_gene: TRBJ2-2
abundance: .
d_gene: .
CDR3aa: CASSYRGSGTGELFF
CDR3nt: TGTGCCAGCAGTTACAGGGGATCGGGCACCGGGGAGCTGTTTTTT

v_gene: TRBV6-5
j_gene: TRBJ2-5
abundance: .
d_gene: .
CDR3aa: CASSSRQGQQETQYF
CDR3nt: TGTGCCAGCAGTTCAAGGCAGGGTCAACAAGAGACCCAGTACTTC

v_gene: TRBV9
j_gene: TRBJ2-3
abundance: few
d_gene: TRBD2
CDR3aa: CASSVALAVSTDTQYF
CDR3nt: TGTGCCAGCAGCGTAGCTCTAGCGGTTAGCACAGATACGCAGTATTTT

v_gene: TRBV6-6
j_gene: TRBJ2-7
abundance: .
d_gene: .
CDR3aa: CASSYWGEGPSYEQYF
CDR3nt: TGTGCCAGCAGTTACTGGGGTGAGGGGCCCTCCTACGAGCAGTACTTC

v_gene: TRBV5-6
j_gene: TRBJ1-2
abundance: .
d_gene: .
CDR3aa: CASSFFEGSPNYGYTF
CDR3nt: TGTGCCAGCAGCTTCTTCGAGGGTAGCCCTAACTATGGCTACACCTTC

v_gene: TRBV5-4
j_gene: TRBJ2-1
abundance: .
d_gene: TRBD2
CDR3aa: CASSQDSGGVYNEQFF
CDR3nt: TGTGCCAGCAGCCAAGATAGCGGGGGGGTATACAATGAGCAGTTCTTC

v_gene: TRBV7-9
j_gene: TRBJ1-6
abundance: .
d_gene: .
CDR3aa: CASSPRIDPASPLHF
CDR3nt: TGTGCCAGCAGCCCCCGGATCGATCCCGCTTCACCCCTCCACTTT

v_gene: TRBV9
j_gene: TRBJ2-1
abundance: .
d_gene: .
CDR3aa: CASSPAPSYNEQFF
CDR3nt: TGTGCCAGCAGCCCAGCCCCCTCCTACAATGAGCAGTTCTTC

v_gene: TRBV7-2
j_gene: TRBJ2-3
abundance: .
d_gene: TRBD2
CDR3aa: CASSSDRYSGGVDTQYF
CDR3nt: TGTGCCAGCAGCTCGGACAGATATAGCGGGGGGGTAGATACGCAGTATTTT

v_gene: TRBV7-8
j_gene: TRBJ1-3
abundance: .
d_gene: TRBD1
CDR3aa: CASSRTGTGRNTIYF
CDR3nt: TGTGCCAGCAGCCGGACGGGGACAGGGCGGAACACCATATATTTT

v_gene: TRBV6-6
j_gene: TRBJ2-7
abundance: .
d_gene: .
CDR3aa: CASSYAGQYYEQYF
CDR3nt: TGTGCCAGCAGTTACGCGGGACAATATTACGAGCAGTACTTC

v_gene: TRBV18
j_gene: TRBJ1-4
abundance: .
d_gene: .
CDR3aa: CASSPESDNEKLFF
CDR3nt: TGTGCCAGCTCACCTGAGAGTGATAATGAAAAACTGTTTTTT

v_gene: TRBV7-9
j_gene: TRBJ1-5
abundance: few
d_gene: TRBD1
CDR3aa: CASSSVGTGLQPQHF
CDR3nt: TGTGCCAGCAGCTCCGTAGGGACAGGGCTTCAGCCCCAGCATTTT

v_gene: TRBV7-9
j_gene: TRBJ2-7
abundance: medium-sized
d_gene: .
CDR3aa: CASSSQTYEQYF
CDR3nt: TGTGCCAGCAGCTCTCAGACCTACGAGCAGTACTTC

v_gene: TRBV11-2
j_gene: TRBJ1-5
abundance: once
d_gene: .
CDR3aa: CASSLVGTGGQPQHF
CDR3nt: TGTGCCAGCAGCTTAGTAGGGACCGGGGGTCAGCCCCAGCATTTT

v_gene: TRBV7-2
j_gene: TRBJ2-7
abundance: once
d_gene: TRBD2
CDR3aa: CASRSEGLAGKERSYEQYF
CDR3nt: TGTGCCAGCAGATCGGAGGGACTAGCGGGGAAGGAACGTTCCTACGAGCAGTACTTC

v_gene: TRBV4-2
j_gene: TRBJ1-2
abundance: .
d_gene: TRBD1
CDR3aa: CASSQSGQGSYGYTF
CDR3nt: TGTGCCAGCAGCCAATCGGGACAGGGTAGCTATGGCTACACCTTC

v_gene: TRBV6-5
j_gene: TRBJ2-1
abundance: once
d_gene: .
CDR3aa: CASSYSVGGPTNEQFF
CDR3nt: TGTGCCAGCAGTTACTCGGTTGGGGGCCCTACCAATGAGCAGTTCTTC

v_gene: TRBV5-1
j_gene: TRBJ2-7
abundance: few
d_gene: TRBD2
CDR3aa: CASSTASGVYEQYF
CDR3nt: TGCGCCAGCAGCACCGCTAGCGGGGTCTACGAGCAGTACTTC

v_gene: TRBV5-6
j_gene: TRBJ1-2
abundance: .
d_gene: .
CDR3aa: CASSLPTVSNNGYTF
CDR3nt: TGTGCCAGCAGCTTACCGACAGTATCTAATAATGGCTACACCTTC

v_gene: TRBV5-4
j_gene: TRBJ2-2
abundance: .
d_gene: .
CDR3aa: CASSLGQGLNTGELFF
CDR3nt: TGTGCCAGCAGCTTGGGGCAGGGATTGAACACCGGGGAGCTGTTTTTT

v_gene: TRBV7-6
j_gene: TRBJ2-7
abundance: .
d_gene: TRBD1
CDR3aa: CASSPTARTGGSSYEQYF
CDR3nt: TGTGCCAGCAGTCCCACCGCCCGGACAGGGGGGAGCTCCTACGAGCAGTACTTC

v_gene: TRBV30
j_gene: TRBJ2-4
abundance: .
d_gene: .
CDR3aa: CAWSVGRGTKNIQYF
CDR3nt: TGTGCCTGGAGTGTGGGGAGAGGTACCAAAAACATTCAGTACTTC

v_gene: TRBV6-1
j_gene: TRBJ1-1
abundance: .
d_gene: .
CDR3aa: CAGIGRGNTEAFF
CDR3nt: TGTGCCGGCATTGGACGGGGGAACACTGAAGCTTTCTTT

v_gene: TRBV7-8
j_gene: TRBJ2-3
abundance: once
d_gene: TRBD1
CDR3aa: CASSLRQGYTDTQYF
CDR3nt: TGTGCCAGCAGCCTCAGACAGGGTTACACAGATACGCAGTATTTT

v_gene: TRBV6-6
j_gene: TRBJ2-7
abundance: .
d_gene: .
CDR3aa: CASTERTDSYEQYF
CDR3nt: TGTGCCAGCACCGAACGGACCGACTCCTACGAGCAGTACTTC

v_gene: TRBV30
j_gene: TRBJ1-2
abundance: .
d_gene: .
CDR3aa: CACGQKVYGYTF
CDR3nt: TGTGCCTGTGGGCAAAAGGTCTATGGCTACACCTTC

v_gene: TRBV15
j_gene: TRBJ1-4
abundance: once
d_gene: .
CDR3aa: CATSQWRGAGKDEKLFF
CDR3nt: TGTGCCACCAGCCAATGGCGGGGGGCGGGAAAGGATGAAAAACTGTTTTTT

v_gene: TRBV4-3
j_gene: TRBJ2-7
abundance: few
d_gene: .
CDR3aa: CASSPWEQSSSYEQYF
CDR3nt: TGCGCCAGCAGCCCCTGGGAGCAGTCGAGCTCCTACGAGCAGTACTTC

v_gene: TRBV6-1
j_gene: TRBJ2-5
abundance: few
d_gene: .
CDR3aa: CASSGLGIRETQYF
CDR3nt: TGTGCCAGCAGTGGCCTGGGGATCAGAGAGACCCAGTACTTC

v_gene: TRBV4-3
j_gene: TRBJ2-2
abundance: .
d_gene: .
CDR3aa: CASSPQGNTGELFF
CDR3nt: TGCGCCAGCAGCCCACAGGGGAACACCGGGGAGCTGTTTTTT

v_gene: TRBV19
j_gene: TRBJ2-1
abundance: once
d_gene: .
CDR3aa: CASSIIRRSNEQFF
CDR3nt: TGTGCCAGTAGTATCATTCGTCGGAGCAATGAGCAGTTCTTC

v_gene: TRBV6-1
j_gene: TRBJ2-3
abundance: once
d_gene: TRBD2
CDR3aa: CASSEPLAAPDTQYF
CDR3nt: TGTGCCAGCAGTGAGCCCCTAGCGGCCCCAGATACGCAGTATTTT

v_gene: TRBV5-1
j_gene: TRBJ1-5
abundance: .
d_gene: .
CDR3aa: CASSPGLPGQPQHF
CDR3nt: TGCGCCAGCAGCCCTGGCCTCCCCGGTCAGCCCCAGCATTTT